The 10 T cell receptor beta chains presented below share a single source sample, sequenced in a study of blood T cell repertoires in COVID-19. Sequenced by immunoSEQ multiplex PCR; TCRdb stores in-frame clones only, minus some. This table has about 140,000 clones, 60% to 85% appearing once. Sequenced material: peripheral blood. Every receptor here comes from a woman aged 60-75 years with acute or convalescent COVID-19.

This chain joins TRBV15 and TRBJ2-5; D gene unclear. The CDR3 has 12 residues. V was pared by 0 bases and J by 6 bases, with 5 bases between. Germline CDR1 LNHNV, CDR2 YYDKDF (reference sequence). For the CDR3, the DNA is TGTGCCACCAGCAGAGATGGGCAGACCCAGTACTTC. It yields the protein CATSRDGQTQYF.

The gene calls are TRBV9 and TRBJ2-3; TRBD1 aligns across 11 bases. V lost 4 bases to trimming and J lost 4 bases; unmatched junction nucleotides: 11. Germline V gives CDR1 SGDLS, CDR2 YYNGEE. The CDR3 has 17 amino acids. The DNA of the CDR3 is TGTGCCAGCAGCCTACGATTCGGACAGGGGGCCCCAGATACGCAGTATTTT. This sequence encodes CASSLRFGQGAPDTQYF.

The CDR3 nucleotides are TGTGCCAGCAGCTCCGGGAGTAGGATCGACTATGGCTACACCTTC. Its protein product is CASSSGSRIDYGYTF. This chain links TRBV7-9 with TRBJ1-2; D unresolved. Between the trimmed V and J ends, which lost 4 bases and 3 bases, there was a span of 15 bases. Germline V lookup: CDR1 SEHNR, CDR2 FQNEAQ (reference sequence). This CDR3 spans 15 amino acids.

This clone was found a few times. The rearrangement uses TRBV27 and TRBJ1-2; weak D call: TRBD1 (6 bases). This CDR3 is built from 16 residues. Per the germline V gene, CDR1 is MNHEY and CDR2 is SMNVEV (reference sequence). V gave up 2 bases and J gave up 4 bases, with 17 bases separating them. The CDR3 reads CASSLLPSGQIYGYTF. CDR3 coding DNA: TGTGCCAGCAGTTTACTCCCGTCCGGACAGATCTATGGCTACACCTTC.

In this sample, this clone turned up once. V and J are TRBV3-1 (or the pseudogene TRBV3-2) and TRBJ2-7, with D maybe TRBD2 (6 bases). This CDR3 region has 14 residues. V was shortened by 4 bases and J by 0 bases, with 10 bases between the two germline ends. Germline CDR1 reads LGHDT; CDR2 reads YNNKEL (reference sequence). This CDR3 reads CASSLRRASYEQYF. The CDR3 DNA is TGTGCCAGCAGCCTCCGGAGGGCCTCCTACGAGCAGTACTTC.

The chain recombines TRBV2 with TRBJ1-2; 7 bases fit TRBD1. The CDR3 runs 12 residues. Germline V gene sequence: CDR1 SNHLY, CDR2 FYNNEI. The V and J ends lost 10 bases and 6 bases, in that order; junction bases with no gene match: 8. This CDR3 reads CAIVTGFDGYTF. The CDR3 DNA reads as TGTGCCATCGTGACAGGGTTCGATGGCTACACCTTC.

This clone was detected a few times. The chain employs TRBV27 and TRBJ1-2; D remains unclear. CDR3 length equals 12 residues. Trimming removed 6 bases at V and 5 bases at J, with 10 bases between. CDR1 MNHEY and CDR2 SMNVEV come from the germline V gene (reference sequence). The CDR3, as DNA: TGTGCCAGCAGGTCCGCGGTGTATGGCTACACCTTC. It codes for CASRSAVYGYTF.

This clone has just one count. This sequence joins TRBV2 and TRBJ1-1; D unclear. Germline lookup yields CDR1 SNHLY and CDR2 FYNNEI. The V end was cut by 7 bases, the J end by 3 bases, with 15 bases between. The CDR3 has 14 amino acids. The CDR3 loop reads CASIRLDGYTEAFF. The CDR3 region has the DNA TGTGCCAGCATTCGACTCGACGGGTACACTGAAGCTTTCTTT.

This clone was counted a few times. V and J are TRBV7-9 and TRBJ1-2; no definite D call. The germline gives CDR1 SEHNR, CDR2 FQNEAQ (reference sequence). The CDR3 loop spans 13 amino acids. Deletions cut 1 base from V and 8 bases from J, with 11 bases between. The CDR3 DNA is TGTGCCAGCAGCTTAGTCGGGTTCTTGGGCTACACCTTC. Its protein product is CASSLVGFLGYTF.

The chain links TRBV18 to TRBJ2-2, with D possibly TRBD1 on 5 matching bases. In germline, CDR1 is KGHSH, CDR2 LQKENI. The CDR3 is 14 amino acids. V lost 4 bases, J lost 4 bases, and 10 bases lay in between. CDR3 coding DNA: TGTGCCAGCTCACGAGTGACAGTCACCGGGGAGCTGTTTTTT. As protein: CASSRVTVTGELFF.